This T cell receptor (beta chain) comes out of a study of blood T cell repertoires in COVID-19. As for the study in general: Sites across the United States, Italy and Spain contributed samples from acute and convalescent COVID-19. From T cells, B-cell-depleted T cells, or PBMCs came the material, which was cDNA or gDNA.

Germline V CDR1 and CDR2: SGHVS, FQNEAQ. Deletions cut 4 bases from V and 1 base from J, with 13 bases between. This CDR3 spans 16 amino acids. In the original analysis: For nucleated cells, counts were estimated from reference gene primer amplification. Libraries were prepared by immunoSEQ multiplex PCR; TCRdb keeps only in-frame clonotypes and omits some of them. The DNA gave D and trimming, while V, J and clone size come from that table. The sample yields tens of thousands of clones, approximately 81% seen once. Sequencing was carried out using peripheral blood. The chain combines TRBV7-8 with TRBJ2-2; tentatively, D is TRBD1 (6 bases). The sequence derives from a man in his forties with acute or convalescent COVID-19. The CDR3 DNA is TGTGCCAGCAGCTCATTTCGGGACAAGAACACCGGGGAGCTGTTTTTT. Translated: CASSSFRDKNTGELFF.